The clone carrying this T cell receptor beta chain was seen a few times. Its antigen is currently unknown. These data are taken from a study of identical twins. The CDR3 length is 15 residues. CDR1 SNHLY and CDR2 FYNNEI come from the germline V gene. Trimming pared 1 base from V and 1 base from J, leaving 8 bases between. Findings and limits, study-wide: The authors noted that invariant MAIT and iNKT cells could partly confound zero-insertion analyses.

TCRdb analysed the 5' RACE reads with MiXCR anew, one entry per CDR3 protein. The sample includes some 560,000 distinct CDR3 sequences, over 8.5% of them seen just once. The same data also went into a second study, on yellow fever vaccine responses in identical twins.

The TCR was taken from a woman under 30 in good health. The chain is built from TRBV2 and TRBJ2-4; a weak D match, TRBD2 (5 bases). The sample comprised PBMCs. The DNA of the CDR3 is TGTGCCAGCAGTGAAGATAGAGGGGCCAAAAACATTCAGTACTTC. This encodes CASSEDRGAKNIQYF.